Listed below are T cell receptor beta chains from one sample, sequenced in a study of spatial heterogeneity in lung cancer. TCRdb processed the 5' RACE reads anew with MiXCR; each CDR3 protein has one entry. The sample carries some 52,000 distinct CDR3 sequences, roughly 6.5% recorded once. Sequencing used PBMCs, obtained at surgery. These receptor sequences come from a female donor with early-stage non-small cell lung cancer. CDR3s include the opening cysteine and the closing phenylalanine or tryptophan.

J gene | V gene | CDR3 protein
TRBJ2-7 | TRBV5-6 | CASSWDRGVNEQYF
TRBJ2-3 | TRBV4-1 | CASRHRGTDTQYF
TRBJ1-1 | TRBV29-1 | CSARSVMTNEAFF
TRBJ2-3 | TRBV7-9 | CASRRTGTQYF
TRBJ1-1 | TRBV3-1 | CASSQLENTEAFF
TRBJ2-2 | TRBV7-6 | CASSLYAGTANTGELFF
TRBJ1-3 | TRBV6-5 | CASQRGSRSTYTIYF
TRBJ2-1 | TRBV9 | CASSQDAGLSYYNEQFF
TRBJ1-4 | TRBV3-1 | CASSQGPVAGEKLFF
TRBJ1-3 | TRBV7-2 | CASSTTGAYSGNTIYF
TRBJ2-2 | TRBV12-5 | CASGRSRRSGTGELFF
TRBJ2-2 | TRBV7-9 | CASSYLPNTGELFF
TRBJ2-3 | TRBV5-5 | CASSPTGTSRADTQYF
TRBJ2-5 | TRBV6-2/TRBV6-3 | CASAVTGPQETQYF
TRBJ2-2 | TRBV5-5 | CASSQGQKNTGELFF
TRBJ2-6 | TRBV11-3 | CASSQGQGKTGANVLTF
TRBJ1-1 | TRBV2 | CASSEESRKEAFF
TRBJ1-6 | TRBV9 | CASQTGGGSPLHF
TRBJ2-3 | TRBV20-1 | CSASRDSRTQYF
TRBJ1-1 | TRBV6-2/TRBV6-3 | CASLELNTEAFF
TRBJ2-1 | TRBV7-3 | CASSLNLGGPLNNEQFF
TRBJ2-3 | TRBV7-2 | CASSRLGTVTDTQYF
TRBJ2-1 | TRBV12-3/TRBV12-4 | CASTLGLAGNEQFF
TRBJ2-3 | TRBV4-1 | CASSLFERGGNTQYF
TRBJ2-1 | TRBV12-3/TRBV12-4 | CASSLLAGFLNKQFF
TRBJ2-5 | TRBV28 | CASRPPSETQYF
TRBJ2-5 | TRBV29-1 | CSAGETQYF
TRBJ1-1 | TRBV21-1 | CASSNWTVLNTEAFF
TRBJ2-3 | TRBV7-9 | CASRGLYTDTQYF
TRBJ2-3 | TRBV7-2 | CASVTGTWADTQYF
TRBJ2-3 | TRBV5-1 | CASSLGGRTDTQYF
TRBJ1-4 | TRBV7-9 | CASSFRHTNEKLFF
TRBJ2-6 | TRBV30 | CAWRTGRSSGANVLTF
TRBJ2-1 | TRBV24-1 | CATSERRSSYNEQFF
TRBJ2-4 | TRBV7-3 | CASSETSGGKNIQYF
TRBJ2-3 | TRBV6-1 | CASSERGGTKQYF
TRBJ1-2 | TRBV9 | CASSVAPGVSPHGYTF
TRBJ1-4 | TRBV7-9 | CASSLTVSNEKLFF
TRBJ2-3 | TRBV2 | CASSVGPRTDTQYF
TRBJ2-1 | TRBV5-1 | CASSLEAAPTNEQFF
TRBJ2-7 | TRBV7-8 | CASSSRPFSYEQYF
TRBJ2-1 | TRBV18 | CASSPGRYEQFF
TRBJ2-1 | TRBV12-3/TRBV12-4 | CASSLSSASDNEQFF
TRBJ2-3 | TRBV7-9 | CASSSTSGGDTQYF
TRBJ1-5 | TRBV20-1 | CSARDSRGQSNQPQHF
TRBJ2-5 | TRBV5-5 | CASSLVGEETQYF
TRBJ1-6 | TRBV5-1 | CASTLRTGESPLHF
TRBJ1-5 | TRBV5-6 | CASSLGSYRNQPQHF
TRBJ2-3 | TRBV29-1 | CSVLTTWDTQYF
TRBJ2-5 | TRBV3-1 | CASSQGTQYF
TRBJ2-2 | TRBV20-1 | CSARGAGELFF
TRBJ2-4 | TRBV6-2/TRBV6-3 | CASKGHGQGLAKNIQYF
TRBJ1-3 | TRBV18 | CASSQSQGGNTIYF